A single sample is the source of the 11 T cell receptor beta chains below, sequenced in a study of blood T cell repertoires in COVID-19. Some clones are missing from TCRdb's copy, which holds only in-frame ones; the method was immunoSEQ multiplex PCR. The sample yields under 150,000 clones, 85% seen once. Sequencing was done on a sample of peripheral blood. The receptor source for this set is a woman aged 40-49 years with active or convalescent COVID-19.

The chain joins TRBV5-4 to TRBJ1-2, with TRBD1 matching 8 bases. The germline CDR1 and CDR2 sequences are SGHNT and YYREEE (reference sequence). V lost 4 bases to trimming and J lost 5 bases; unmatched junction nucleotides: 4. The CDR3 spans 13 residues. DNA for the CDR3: TGTGCCAGCAGCGGGACAGGAACTTATGGCTACACCTTC. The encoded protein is CASSGTGTYGYTF.

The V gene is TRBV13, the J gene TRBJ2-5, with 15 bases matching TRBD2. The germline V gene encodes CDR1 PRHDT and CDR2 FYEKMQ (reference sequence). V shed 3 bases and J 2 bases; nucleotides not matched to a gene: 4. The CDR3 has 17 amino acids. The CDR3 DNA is TGTGCCAGCAGCTTCGGACTAGCGGGGGGGCAACAAGAGACCCAGTACTTC. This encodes CASSFGLAGGQQETQYF.

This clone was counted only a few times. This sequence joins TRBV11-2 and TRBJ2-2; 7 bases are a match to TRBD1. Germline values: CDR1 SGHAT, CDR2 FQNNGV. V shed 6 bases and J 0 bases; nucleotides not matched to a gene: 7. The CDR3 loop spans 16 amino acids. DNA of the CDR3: TGTGCCAGCAGGCCGAGTACAGGGGCGAACACCGGGGAGCTGTTTTTT. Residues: CASRPSTGANTGELFF.

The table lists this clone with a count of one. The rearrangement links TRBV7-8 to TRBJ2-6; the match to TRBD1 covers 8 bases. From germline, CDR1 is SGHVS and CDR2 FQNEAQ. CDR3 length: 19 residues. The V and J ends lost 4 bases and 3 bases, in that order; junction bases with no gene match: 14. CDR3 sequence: CASSSAGRQGAGGANVLTF. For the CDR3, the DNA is TGTGCCAGCAGCTCCGCGGGTCGGCAGGGGGCTGGTGGGGCCAACGTCCTGACTTTC.

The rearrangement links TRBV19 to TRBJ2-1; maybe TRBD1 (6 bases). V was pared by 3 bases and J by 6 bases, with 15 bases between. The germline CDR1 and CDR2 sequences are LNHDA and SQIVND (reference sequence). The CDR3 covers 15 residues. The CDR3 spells CASSIWAGDFNEQFF. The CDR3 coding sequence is TGTGCCAGTAGTATTTGGGCAGGGGATTTCAATGAGCAGTTCTTC.

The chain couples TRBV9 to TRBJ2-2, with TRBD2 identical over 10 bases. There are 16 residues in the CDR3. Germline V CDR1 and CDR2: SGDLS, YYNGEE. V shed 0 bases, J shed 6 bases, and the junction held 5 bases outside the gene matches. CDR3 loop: CASSVDLAGVSGELFF. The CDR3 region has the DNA TGTGCCAGCAGCGTAGACCTAGCGGGAGTGTCCGGGGAGCTGTTTTTT.

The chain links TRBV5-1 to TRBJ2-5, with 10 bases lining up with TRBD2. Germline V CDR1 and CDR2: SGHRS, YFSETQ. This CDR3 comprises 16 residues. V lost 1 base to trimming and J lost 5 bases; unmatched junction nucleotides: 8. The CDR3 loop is CASSLRLAGARETQYF. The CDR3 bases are TGCGCCAGCAGCTTGAGGCTAGCGGGGGCGAGGGAGACCCAGTACTTC.

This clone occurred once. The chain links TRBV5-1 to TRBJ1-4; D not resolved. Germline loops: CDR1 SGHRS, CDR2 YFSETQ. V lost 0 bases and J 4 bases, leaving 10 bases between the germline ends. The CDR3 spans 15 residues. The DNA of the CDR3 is TGCGCCAGCAGCTTGGCCAGTGGTCTTAATGAAAAACTGTTTTTT. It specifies CASSLASGLNEKLFF.

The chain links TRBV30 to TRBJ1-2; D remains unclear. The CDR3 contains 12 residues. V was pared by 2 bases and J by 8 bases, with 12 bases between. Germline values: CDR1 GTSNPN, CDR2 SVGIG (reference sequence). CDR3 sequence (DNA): TGTGCCTGGAGTAGAGGACTCCTGGGCTACACCTTC. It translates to CAWSRGLLGYTF.

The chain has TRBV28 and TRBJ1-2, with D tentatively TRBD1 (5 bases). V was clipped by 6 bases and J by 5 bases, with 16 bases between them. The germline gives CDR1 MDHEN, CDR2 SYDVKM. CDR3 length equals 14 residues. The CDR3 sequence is CASRSTAGRYGYTF. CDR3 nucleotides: TGTGCCAGCAGGTCGACAGCCGGACGGTATGGCTACACCTTC.

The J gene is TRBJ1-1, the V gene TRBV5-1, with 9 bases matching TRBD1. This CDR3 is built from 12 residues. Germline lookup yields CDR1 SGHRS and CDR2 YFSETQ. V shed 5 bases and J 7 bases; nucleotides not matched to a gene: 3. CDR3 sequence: CASRPDRGEAFF. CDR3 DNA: TGCGCCAGCAGACCGGACAGGGGTGAAGCTTTCTTT.